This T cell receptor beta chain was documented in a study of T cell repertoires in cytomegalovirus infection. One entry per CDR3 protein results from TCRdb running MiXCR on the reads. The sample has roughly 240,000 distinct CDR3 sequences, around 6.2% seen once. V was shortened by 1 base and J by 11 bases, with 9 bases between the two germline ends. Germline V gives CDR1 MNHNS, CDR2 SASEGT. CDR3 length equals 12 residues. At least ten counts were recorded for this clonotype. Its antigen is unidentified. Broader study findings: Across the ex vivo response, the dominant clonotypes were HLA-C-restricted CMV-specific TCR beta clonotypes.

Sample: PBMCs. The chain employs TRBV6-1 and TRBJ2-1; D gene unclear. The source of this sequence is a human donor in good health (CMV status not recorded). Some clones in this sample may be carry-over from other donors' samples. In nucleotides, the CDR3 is TGTGCCAGCAGTGAAGATGTCTTTCAGCAGTTCTTC. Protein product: CASSEDVFQQFF.